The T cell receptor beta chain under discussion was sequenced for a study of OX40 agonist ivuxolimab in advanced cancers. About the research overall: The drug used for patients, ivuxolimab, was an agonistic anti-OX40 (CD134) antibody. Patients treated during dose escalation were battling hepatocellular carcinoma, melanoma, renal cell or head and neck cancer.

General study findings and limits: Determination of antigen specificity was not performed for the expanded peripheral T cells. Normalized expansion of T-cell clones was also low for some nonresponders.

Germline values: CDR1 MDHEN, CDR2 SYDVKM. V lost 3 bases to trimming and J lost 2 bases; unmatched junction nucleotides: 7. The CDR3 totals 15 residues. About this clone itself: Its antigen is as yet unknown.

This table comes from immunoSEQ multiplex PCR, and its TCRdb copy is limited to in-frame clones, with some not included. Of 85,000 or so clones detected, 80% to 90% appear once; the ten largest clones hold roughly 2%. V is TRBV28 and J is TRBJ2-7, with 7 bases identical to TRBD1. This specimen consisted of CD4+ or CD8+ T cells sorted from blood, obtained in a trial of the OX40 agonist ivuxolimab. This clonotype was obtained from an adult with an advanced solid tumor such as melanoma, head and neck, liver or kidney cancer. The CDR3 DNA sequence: TGTGCCAGCAGTTTGGGCCGGACAGGAACCTACGAGCAGTACTTC. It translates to CASSLGRTGTYEQYF.